Below, 19 T cell receptor beta chains from the same sample are listed, as sequenced in a study of shared clonotypes between healthy human individuals. TCRdb's table, derived via immunoSEQ multiplex PCR, lists solely in-frame clones and lacks some. The sample has approximately 650,000 clones; roughly 95% are singletons. The naive CD8 population came from CD45RO-negative cells selected for CCR7, without terminally differentiated effector memory CD45RA+ cells. Material for sequencing was naive CD8+ T cells sorted from blood. Receptor source: a woman younger than 45 in good health.

This chain joins TRBV2 and TRBJ1-1; 8 bases fit TRBD1. CDR3 length equals 15 residues. Germline CDR1 reads SNHLY; CDR2 reads FYNNEI. V lost 5 bases and J lost 3; bases outside the gene matches: 8. The CDR3 DNA reads as TGTGCCAGCAGTACCCGTACAGGGGGTTACACTGAAGCTTTCTTT. It is translated as CASSTRTGGYTEAFF. Supplemented by reference TRBV2 and TRBJ1-1, the full variable domain reads EPEVTQTPSHQVTQMGQEVILRCVPISNHLYFYWYRQILGQKVEFLVSFYNNEISEKSEIFDDQFSVERPDGSNFTLKIRSTKLEDSAMYFCASSTRTGGYTEAFFGQGTRLTVV.

This rearrangement joins TRBV7-2 to TRBJ1-1; 9 bases match TRBD1. This CDR3 comprises 15 residues. From germline, CDR1 is SGHTA and CDR2 FQGNSA. V lost 2 bases to trimming and J lost 3 bases; unmatched junction nucleotides: 4. The CDR3 loop is CASSLRQGVYTEAFF. Written as DNA, the CDR3 is TGTGCCAGCAGCTTACGACAGGGGGTATACACTGAAGCTTTCTTT.

This chain uses TRBV11-2 with TRBJ2-5; weak D call: TRBD2 (6 bases). This CDR3 comprises 17 residues. Germline lookup yields CDR1 SGHAT and CDR2 FQNNGV. V gave up 0 bases and J gave up 0 bases, with 14 bases separating them. DNA for the CDR3: TGTGCCAGCAGCTTAGATCTCAGCGGGCGGGACCAAGAGACCCAGTACTTC. It specifies CASSLDLSGRDQETQYF.

The V gene is TRBV14, the J gene TRBJ2-3; D call uncertain. CDR3 length: 14 amino acids. V was pared by 5 bases and J by 6 bases, with 15 bases between. CDR1 is SGHDN and CDR2 is FVKESK in the germline V gene. The CDR3: CASSSRLAVDTQYF. The CDR3 region has the DNA TGTGCCAGCAGCTCTCGATTAGCAGTGGATACGCAGTATTTT.

The chain uses TRBV5-1 and TRBJ2-1; TRBD2 matches at 12 bases. V shed 3 bases and J 4 bases; nucleotides not matched to a gene: 17. Looked up from germline, CDR1 is SGHRS and CDR2 is YFSETQ. CDR3 length: 20 amino acids. The CDR3 sequence is CASSWATSTSGSLVYNEQFF. The CDR3 coding sequence is TGCGCCAGCAGCTGGGCGACTTCGACTAGCGGGAGTTTGGTATACAATGAGCAGTTCTTC.

This chain uses TRBV27 with TRBJ2-3; 10 nucleotides agree with TRBD1. V trimming: 5 bases; J trimming: 5 bases; junction bases outside the gene matches: 13. Germline V gene sequence: CDR1 MNHEY, CDR2 SMNVEV (reference sequence). The CDR3 sequence is 17 residues long. DNA for the CDR3: TGTGCCAGCAGTCCGCATGTCGGGACAGGGGAGTTAGATACGCAGTATTTT. Translating it yields CASSPHVGTGELDTQYF.

The chain employs TRBV7-9 and TRBJ2-3, with TRBD1 matching 9 bases. Germline loops: CDR1 SEHNR, CDR2 FQNEAQ (reference sequence). The CDR3 is 15 residues long. The V segment lost 5 bases and the J segment 0 bases; nucleotides outside the gene matches: 3. The CDR3 DNA is TGTGCCAGCAGCCCCGGGACAGGGAGCACAGATACGCAGTATTTT. It encodes CASSPGTGSTDTQYF. Full variable domain (outside the CDR3, taken from reference TRBV7-9 and TRBJ2-3): DTGVSQNPRHKITKRGQNVTFRCDPISEHNRLYWYRQTLGQGPEFLTYFQNEAQLEKSRLLSDRFSAERPKGSFSTLEIQRTEQGDSAMYLCASSPGTGSTDTQYFGPGTRLTVL.

The chain links TRBV7-6 to TRBJ2-4; D not resolved. The CDR3 is 13 amino acids. Trimming shortened V by 0 bases and J by 12 bases, and 12 bases separated the two germline ends. The germline V gene has CDR1 SGHVS and CDR2 FNYEAQ. The CDR3 bases are TGTGCCAGCAGCTTAGCCGACTCCGGTCCTCAGTACTTC. Translated, it gives CASSLADSGPQYF.

V usage is TRBV7-9 and J usage is TRBJ1-5; D ambiguous. Per germline, CDR1 SEHNR and CDR2 FQNEAQ (reference sequence). This CDR3 region has 14 residues. The ends were cut back, 5 bases at V and 3 bases at J, with 11 bases in the middle. The CDR3 nucleotides are TGTGCCAGCAGCCTTCCCGGCGTCAATCAGCCCCAGCATTTT. Translated: CASSLPGVNQPQHF.

This chain links TRBV19 with TRBJ2-5; D gene uncertain. This CDR3 has 13 amino acids. Trimming removed 3 bases from V and 3 bases from J, with 8 bases in between. The germline CDR1 and CDR2 sequences are LNHDA and SQIVND (reference sequence). The DNA for the CDR3 is TGTGCCAGTAGTATTGACTTTGAAGAGACCCAGTACTTC. Amino acids: CASSIDFEETQYF.

This chain joins TRBV27 and TRBJ1-1; D not certain. CDR3 length equals 14 residues. Germline CDR1 and CDR2: MNHEY and SMNVEV (reference sequence). Trimming took off 4 bases at V and 1 base at J, with 10 bases between the two ends. The DNA for the CDR3 is TGTGCCAGCAGTTATGGGGAGGGGAACACTGAAGCTTTCTTT. Protein sequence: CASSYGEGNTEAFF.

This chain links TRBV28 with TRBJ2-5; 12 bases fit TRBD2. There are 15 residues in the CDR3. The germline V gene has CDR1 MDHEN and CDR2 SYDVKM. The V segment lost 5 bases and the J segment 11 bases; nucleotides outside the gene matches: 12. The CDR3 protein is CASSPGLAGPSWQYF. CDR3 coding DNA: TGTGCCAGCAGTCCGGGACTAGCGGGCCCCAGTTGGCAGTACTTC.

This clone was detected only once. The chain joins TRBV27 to TRBJ2-6; D perhaps matches TRBD1 (6 bases). V gave up 6 bases and J gave up 1 base, with 10 bases separating them. This CDR3 region has 15 residues. In germline, CDR1 is MNHEY, CDR2 SMNVEV (reference sequence). This CDR3 reads CASRQQGSGANVLTF. CDR3 nucleotides: TGTGCCAGCAGACAACAGGGATCTGGGGCCAACGTCCTGACTTTC.

The rearrangement uses TRBV7-9 and TRBJ2-1; D may be TRBD2 (5 bases). The CDR3 covers 14 residues. V was shortened by 8 bases and J by 2 bases, with 13 bases between the two germline ends. CDR1 is SEHNR and CDR2 is FQNEAQ in the germline V gene (reference sequence). CDR3 protein: CASGLSYTYNEQFF. CDR3 coding DNA: TGTGCCAGCGGACTCTCTTACACCTACAATGAGCAGTTCTTC.

The rearrangement links TRBV21-1 to TRBJ2-7; TRBD2, the table's D call, was not compared with the DNA. TRBV21-1 is given as a pseudogene. The CDR3 contains 16 residues. CDR3 residues: CASSREGRPDPRRQYF. The CDR3 DNA follows: TGTGCCAGCAGTCGAGAAGGGAGGCCCGACCCCAGACGGCAGTACTTC.

V is TRBV27 and J is TRBJ1-1; D may be TRBD1 (5 bases). Germline V CDR1 and CDR2: MNHEY, SMNVEV (reference sequence). The V end was cut by 0 bases, the J end by 11 bases, with 13 bases between. CDR3 length: 13 residues. In nucleotides, the CDR3 is TGTGCCAGCAGTTTATCGTTTAGGGACGACGCTTTCTTT. This translates into CASSLSFRDDAFF.

This clone was detected a few times. The chain is built from TRBV6-1 and TRBJ1-1; D is unresolved. V lost 8 bases to trimming and J lost 11 bases, with 15 bases between them. CDR1 and CDR2 from the germline V gene are MNHNS and SASEGT. The CDR3 spans 11 residues. CDR3 DNA sequence: TGTGCCAGCGGGATGGAATCAAGGGCTTTCTTT. Amino acids: CASGMESRAFF.

The chain links TRBV2 to TRBJ2-1; TRBD2 is a possible D gene (6 bases). The germline V gene encodes CDR1 SNHLY and CDR2 FYNNEI. V was clipped by 6 bases and J by 10 bases, with 13 bases between them. The CDR3 loop spans 12 amino acids. The CDR3 spells CASRQSREEQFF. The CDR3 region has the DNA TGTGCCAGCAGACAGTCCCGGGAGGAGCAGTTCTTC.

V is TRBV5-6 and J is TRBJ1-2; D is ambiguous. The V and J ends lost 2 bases and 0 bases respectively, with 5 bases between them. Germline V CDR1 and CDR2: SGHDT, YYEEEE. CDR3 size: 13 residues. The CDR3 spells CASSFSTNYGYTF. In nucleotides, the CDR3 is TGTGCCAGCAGCTTTTCAACTAACTATGGCTACACCTTC.